This T cell receptor beta chain was observed in a study of T cells in Graves' hyperthyroidism and ophthalmopathy. The wider study: Peripheral blood was drawn at first diagnosis, prior to all treatment. General study points: For ophthalmopathy, model prediction preceded onset by a median about 6 months.

Ophthalmopathy patients all had a Clinical Activity Score of at least 3, a NOSPECS grade of at least 4 and disease under 3 months old. This CDR3 has 14 amino acids. The J segment lost 3 bases and the V segment lost 5 bases, leaving 6 bases of the junction unmatched. CDR1 is SGHTA and CDR2 is FQGNSA in the germline V gene. There are many counts of this clonotype. Its target is not known. Amplification of TCR beta CDR3 regions used RNA as the template. The TCR CDR3 was amplified in a first-round RT-PCR using the HTBI primer set. TCRdb passed the multiplex PCR reads through MiXCR, listing each CDR3 protein once. Among 350,000 to 450,000 distinct CDR3 sequences listed, roughly an eighth were seen once.

The sample consisted of blood. The rearrangement links TRBV7-2 to TRBJ1-1, with 7 bases matching TRBD1. This receptor was identified in a man in his fifties with Graves' ophthalmopathy. DNA of the CDR3: TGTGCCAGCAGCGTACAGGGGCGGGACACTGAAGCTTTCTTT. It is translated as CASSVQGRDTEAFF.